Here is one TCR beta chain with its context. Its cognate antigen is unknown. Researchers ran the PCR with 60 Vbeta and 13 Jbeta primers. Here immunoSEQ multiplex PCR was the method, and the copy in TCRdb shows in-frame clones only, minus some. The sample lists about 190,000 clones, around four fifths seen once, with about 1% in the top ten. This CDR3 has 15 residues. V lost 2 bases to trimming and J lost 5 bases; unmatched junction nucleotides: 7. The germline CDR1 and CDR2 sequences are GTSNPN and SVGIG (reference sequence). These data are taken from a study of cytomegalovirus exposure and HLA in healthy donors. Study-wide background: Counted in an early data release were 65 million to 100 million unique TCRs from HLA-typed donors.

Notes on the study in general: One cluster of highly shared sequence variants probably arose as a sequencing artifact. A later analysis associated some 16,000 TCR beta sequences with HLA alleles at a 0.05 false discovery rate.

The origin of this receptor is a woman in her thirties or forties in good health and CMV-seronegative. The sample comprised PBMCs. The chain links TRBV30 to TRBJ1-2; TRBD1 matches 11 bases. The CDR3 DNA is TGTGCCTGGAGTCCGGGACAGGGGGTTAGTTATGGCTACACCTTC. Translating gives CAWSPGQGVSYGYTF.